The source of this T cell receptor (beta chain) is a study of T-cell memory formation after mild COVID-19. Study-wide points: CD4+ clones that contracted lay mainly in CM and EM; CD8+ ones lay in EMRA.

V lost 6 bases, J lost 5 bases, and 13 bases lay in between. Germline assignment: CDR1 DFQATT and CDR2 SNEGSKA (reference sequence). This CDR3 spans 13 amino acids. Of note for this clonotype: Its cognate antigen is unknown.

A single record per CDR3 protein comes from TCRdb applying MiXCR to the 5' RACE reads. The sample holds about 150,000 distinct CDR3 sequences, 10% to 15% seen once. This TCR derives from a man aged 18 to 30 who had mild COVID-19 (a few samples of this study predate the infection). Cell type and time point are not known. The J gene is TRBJ1-4, the V gene TRBV20-1, with no clear D. Sequenced: PBMCs or a T cell subset sorted from them (not recorded which). CDR3: CSAVEQGNEKLFF. The CDR3 nucleotides are TGCAGTGCCGTTGAACAAGGAAATGAAAAACTGTTTTTT.